One and the same sample provided the 8 T cell receptor beta chains below, sequenced in a study of blood T cell repertoires in COVID-19. The repertoire was sequenced with immunoSEQ multiplex PCR; TCRdb's copy has only in-frame clones and lacks some. This sample has a few hundred thousand clones, with around 83% found just once. Sequencing input: peripheral blood. The receptors originated from a man over 45 with active or convalescent COVID-19.

The rearrangement joins TRBV24-1 to TRBJ1-1; D not certain. V lost 0 bases to trimming and J lost 1 base, with 14 bases between them. The length of the CDR3 is 17 residues. CDR1 is KGHDR and CDR2 is SFDVKD in the germline V gene. CDR3 region: CATSDLYFQTPNTEAFF. The CDR3 DNA follows: TGTGCCACCAGTGATTTGTACTTCCAGACACCGAACACTGAAGCTTTCTTT.

V gene TRBV9 combines with J gene TRBJ1-1; D is uncertain. Germline V gene lookup returns CDR1 SGDLS and CDR2 YYNGEE. The CDR3 runs 13 residues. V shed 1 base and J shed 1 base, with 5 bases lying between them. In DNA form, the CDR3 reads TGTGCCAGCAGCGTAACCAGGAACACTGAAGCTTTCTTT. Translated: CASSVTRNTEAFF.

The V call is TRBV6-1, the J call TRBJ1-6; D possibly corresponds to TRBD1 (6 bases). V gave up 4 bases and J gave up 3 bases, with 16 bases separating them. The CDR3 consists of 17 residues. CDR1 is MNHNS and CDR2 is SASEGT in the germline V gene. The CDR3 region is CASSVLPGESYNSPLHF. CDR3 DNA sequence: TGTGCCAGCAGTGTACTACCAGGGGAAAGCTATAATTCACCCCTCCACTTT.

This clone was seen only once. The chain couples TRBV19 to TRBJ1-2; D unclear. There are 16 residues in the CDR3. Germline CDR1 reads LNHDA; CDR2 reads SQIVND (reference sequence). V shed 3 bases and J shed 7 bases, with 21 bases lying between them. CDR3 DNA: TGTGCCAGTAGTATCCTCCCTAGACCCGGTTCTACTGGCTACACCTTC. Amino acid sequence: CASSILPRPGSTGYTF.

The J gene is TRBJ2-5, the V gene TRBV28; 7 nucleotides align to TRBD2. The junction had 11 bases not matched to a gene; V was cut back by 6 bases and J by 7 bases. CDR1 MDHEN and CDR2 SYDVKM come from the germline V gene. The CDR3 contains 14 residues. The CDR3 DNA is TGTGCCAGCAGGCCCAAGGGGACTATCTCGACCCAGTACTTC. Its protein product is CASRPKGTISTQYF.

This clone was observed once. The rearrangement joins TRBV2 to TRBJ2-5; TRBD1 matches at 8 bases. V shed 5 bases and J 5 bases; nucleotides not matched to a gene: 10. Germline V gene data show CDR1 as SNHLY and CDR2 as FYNNEI. The CDR3 covers 15 residues. DNA for the CDR3: TGTGCCAGCAGTATAAACAGGGGGAGCAAGGAGACCCAGTACTTC. Translation: CASSINRGSKETQYF.

The chain joins TRBV4-1 to TRBJ2-7; possibly TRBD1 for D (5 bases). This CDR3 is built from 12 residues. Germline V gives CDR1 MGHRA, CDR2 YSYEKL. V gave up 0 bases and J gave up 10 bases, with 10 bases separating them. CDR3 protein: CASSQDGASQYF. The CDR3 nucleotides are TGCGCCAGCAGCCAAGATGGGGCCAGTCAGTACTTC.

The V gene is TRBV7-8, the J gene TRBJ2-7; 7 bases match TRBD1. Germline CDR1 is SGHVS and CDR2 is FQNEAQ. This CDR3 spans 16 amino acids. Trimming at V came to 4 bases and at J to 4 bases, leaving 13 bases not matched to a gene. CDR3 protein: CASSYRQGAGGYEQYF. CDR3 bases: TGTGCCAGCAGCTATCGACAGGGCGCCGGCGGGTACGAGCAGTACTTC.